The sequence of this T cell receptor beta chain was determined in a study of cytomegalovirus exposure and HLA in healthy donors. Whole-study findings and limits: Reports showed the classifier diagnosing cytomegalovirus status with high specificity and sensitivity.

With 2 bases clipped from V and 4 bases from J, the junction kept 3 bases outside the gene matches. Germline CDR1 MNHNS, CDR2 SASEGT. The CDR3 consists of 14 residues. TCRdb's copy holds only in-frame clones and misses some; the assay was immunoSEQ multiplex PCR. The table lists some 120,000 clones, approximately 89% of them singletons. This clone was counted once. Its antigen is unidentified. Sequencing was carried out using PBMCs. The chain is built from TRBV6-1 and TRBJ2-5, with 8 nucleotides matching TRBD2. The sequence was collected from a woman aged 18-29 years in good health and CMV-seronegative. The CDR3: CASSERGGVETQYF. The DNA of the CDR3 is TGTGCCAGCAGTGAACGGGGGGGGGTAGAGACCCAGTACTTC.